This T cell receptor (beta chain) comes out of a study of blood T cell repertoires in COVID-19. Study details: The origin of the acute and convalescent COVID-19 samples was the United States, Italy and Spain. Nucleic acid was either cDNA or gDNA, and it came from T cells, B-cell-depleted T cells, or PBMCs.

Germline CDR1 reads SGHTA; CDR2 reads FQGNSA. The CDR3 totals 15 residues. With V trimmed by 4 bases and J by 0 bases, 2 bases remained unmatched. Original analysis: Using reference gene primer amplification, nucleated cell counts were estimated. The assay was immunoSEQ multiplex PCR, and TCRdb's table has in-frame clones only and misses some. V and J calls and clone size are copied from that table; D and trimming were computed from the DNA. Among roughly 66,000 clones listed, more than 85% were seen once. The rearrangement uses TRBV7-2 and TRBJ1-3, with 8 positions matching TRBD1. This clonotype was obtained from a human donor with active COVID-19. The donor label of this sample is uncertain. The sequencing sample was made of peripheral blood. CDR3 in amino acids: CASSWDRSSGNTIYF. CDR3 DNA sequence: TGTGCCAGCAGCTGGGACAGGAGCTCTGGAAACACCATATATTTT.